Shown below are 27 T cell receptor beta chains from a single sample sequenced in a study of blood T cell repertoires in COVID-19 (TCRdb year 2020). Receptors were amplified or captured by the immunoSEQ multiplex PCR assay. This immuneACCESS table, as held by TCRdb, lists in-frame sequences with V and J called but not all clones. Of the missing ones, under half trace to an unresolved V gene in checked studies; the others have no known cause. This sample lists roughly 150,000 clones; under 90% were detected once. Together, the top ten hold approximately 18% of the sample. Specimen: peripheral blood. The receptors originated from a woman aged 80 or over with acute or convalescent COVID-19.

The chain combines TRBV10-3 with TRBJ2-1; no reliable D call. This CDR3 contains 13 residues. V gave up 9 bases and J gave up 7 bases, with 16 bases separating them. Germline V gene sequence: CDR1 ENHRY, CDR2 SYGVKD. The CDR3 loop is CAMASMVQNEQFF. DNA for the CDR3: TGTGCCATGGCCTCAATGGTCCAGAATGAGCAGTTCTTC.

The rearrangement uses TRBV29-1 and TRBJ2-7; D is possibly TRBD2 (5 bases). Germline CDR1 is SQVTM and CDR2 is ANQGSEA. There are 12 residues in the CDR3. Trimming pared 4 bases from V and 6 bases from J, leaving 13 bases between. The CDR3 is CSVVEVKGEQYF. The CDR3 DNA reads TGCAGCGTTGTGGAGGTCAAGGGCGAGCAGTACTTC.

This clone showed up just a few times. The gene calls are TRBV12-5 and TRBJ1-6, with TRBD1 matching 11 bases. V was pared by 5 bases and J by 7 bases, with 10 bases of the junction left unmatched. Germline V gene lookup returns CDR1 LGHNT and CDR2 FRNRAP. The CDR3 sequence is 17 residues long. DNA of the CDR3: TGTGCTAGTGGTGGACCGGGACAGGGGGTGAAAAATTCACCCCTCCACTTT. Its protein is CASGGPGQGVKNSPLHF. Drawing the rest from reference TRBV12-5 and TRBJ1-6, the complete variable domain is DARVTQTPRHKVTEMGQEVTMRCQPILGHNTVFWYRQTMMQGLELLAYFRNRAPLDDSGMPKDRFSAEMPDATLATLKIQPSEPRDSAVYFCASGGPGQGVKNSPLHFGNGTRLTVT.

The CDR3 loop reads CASTSPGRETQYF. In DNA form, the CDR3 reads TGTGCCAGCACCTCCCCAGGGAGGGAGACCCAGTACTTC. This sequence joins TRBV6-5 and TRBJ2-5, with D perhaps TRBD2 (6 bases). The germline gives CDR1 MNHEY, CDR2 SVGAGI. The length of the CDR3 is 13 residues. The germline V and J ends were trimmed by 7 bases and 5 bases, with 14 bases remaining between them.

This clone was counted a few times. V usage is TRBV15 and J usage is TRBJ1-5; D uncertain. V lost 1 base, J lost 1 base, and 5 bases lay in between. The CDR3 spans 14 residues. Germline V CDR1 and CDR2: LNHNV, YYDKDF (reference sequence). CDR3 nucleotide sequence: TGTGCCACCAGCAGAGGAGTCAGCAATCAGCCCCAGCATTTT. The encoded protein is CATSRGVSNQPQHF. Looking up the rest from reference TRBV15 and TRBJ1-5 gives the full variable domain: DAMVIQNPRYQVTQFGKPVTLSCSQTLNHNVMYWYQQKSSQAPKLLFHYYDKDFNNEADTPDNFQSRRPNTSFCFLDIRSPGLGDTAMYLCATSRGVSNQPQHFGDGTRLSIL.

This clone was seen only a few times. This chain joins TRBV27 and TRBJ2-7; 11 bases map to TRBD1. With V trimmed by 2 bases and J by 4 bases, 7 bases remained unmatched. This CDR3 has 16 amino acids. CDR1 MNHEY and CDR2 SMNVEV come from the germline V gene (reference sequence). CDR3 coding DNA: TGTGCCAGCAGTTTACAAGGACAGGGGGCGCTTTACGAGCAGTACTTC. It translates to CASSLQGQGALYEQYF.

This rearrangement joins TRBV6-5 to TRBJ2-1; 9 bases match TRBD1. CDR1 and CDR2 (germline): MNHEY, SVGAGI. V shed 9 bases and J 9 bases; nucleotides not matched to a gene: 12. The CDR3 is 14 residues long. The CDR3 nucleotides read TGTGCCAGTAAACCGGGACAGGGTGACGGTGAGCAGTTCTTC. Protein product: CASKPGQGDGEQFF.

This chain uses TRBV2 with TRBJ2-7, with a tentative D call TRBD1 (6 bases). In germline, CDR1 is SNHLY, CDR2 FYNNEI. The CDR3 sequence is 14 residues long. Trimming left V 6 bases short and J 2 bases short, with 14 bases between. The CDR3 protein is CASRPGHGPYEQYF. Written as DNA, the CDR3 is TGTGCCAGCAGGCCGGGACACGGCCCCTACGAGCAGTACTTC.

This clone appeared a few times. In nucleotides, the CDR3 is TGTGCCAGCTCACCAGCGGGTCCTAGCGGGGGGGCCTCATCATTGGAGACCCAGTACTTC. Protein sequence: CASSPAGPSGGASSLETQYF. This sequence joins TRBV18 and TRBJ2-5; 12 bases line up with TRBD2. The germline CDR1 and CDR2 sequences are KGHSH and LQKENI. This CDR3 has 20 residues. V was pared by 2 bases and J by 5 bases, with 18 bases of the junction left unmatched.

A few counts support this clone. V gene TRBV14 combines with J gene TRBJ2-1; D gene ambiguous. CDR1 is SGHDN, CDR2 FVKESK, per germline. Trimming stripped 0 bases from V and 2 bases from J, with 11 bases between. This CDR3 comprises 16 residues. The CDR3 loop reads CASSQEHSRTYNEQFF. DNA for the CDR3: TGTGCCAGCAGCCAAGAGCACAGCCGGACCTACAATGAGCAGTTCTTC.

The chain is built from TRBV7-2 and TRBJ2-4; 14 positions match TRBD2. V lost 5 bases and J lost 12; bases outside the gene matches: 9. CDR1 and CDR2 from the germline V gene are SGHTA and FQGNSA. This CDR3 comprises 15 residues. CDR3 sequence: CASSPSRTSGGPQYF. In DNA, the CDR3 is TGTGCCAGCAGCCCTAGCAGGACTAGCGGGGGGCCTCAGTACTTC.

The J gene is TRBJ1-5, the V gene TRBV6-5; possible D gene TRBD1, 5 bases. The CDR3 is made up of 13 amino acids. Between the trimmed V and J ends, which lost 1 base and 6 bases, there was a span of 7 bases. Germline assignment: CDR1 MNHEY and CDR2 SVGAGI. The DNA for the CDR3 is TGTGCCAGCAGTTACTTCCAGGGTCAGCCCCAGCATTTT. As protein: CASSYFQGQPQHF.

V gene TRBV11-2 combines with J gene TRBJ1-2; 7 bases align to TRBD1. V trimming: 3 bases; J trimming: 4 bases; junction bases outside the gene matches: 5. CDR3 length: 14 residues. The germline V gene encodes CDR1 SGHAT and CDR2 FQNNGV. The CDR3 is CASSFPGQLYGYTF. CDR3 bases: TGTGCCAGCAGCTTCCCGGGACAGCTCTATGGCTACACCTTC.

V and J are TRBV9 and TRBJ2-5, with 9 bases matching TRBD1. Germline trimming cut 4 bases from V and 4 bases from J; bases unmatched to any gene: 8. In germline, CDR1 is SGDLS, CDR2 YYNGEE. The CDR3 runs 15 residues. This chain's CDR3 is CASSPGQGKLETQYF. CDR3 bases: TGTGCCAGCAGCCCTGGACAGGGGAAGTTAGAGACCCAGTACTTC.

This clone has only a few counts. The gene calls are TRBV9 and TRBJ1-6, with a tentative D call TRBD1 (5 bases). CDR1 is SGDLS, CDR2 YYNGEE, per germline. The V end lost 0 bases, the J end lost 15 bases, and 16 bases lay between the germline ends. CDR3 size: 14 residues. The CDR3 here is CASSVGLDTQILHF. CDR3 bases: TGTGCCAGCAGCGTAGGACTGGACACCCAAATCCTCCACTTT.

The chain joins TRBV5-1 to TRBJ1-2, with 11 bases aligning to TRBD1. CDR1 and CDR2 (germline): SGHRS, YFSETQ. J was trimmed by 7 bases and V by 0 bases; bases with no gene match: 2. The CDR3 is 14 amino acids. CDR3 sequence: CASSLAGQGAGYTF. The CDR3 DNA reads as TGCGCCAGCAGCTTGGCCGGACAGGGGGCTGGCTACACCTTC.

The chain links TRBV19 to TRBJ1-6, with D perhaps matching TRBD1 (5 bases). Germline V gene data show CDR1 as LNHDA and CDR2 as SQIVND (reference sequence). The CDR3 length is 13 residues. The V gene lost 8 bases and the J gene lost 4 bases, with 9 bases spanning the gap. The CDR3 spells CASGDFYNSPLHF. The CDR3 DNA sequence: TGTGCCAGTGGGGACTTTTATAATTCACCCCTCCACTTT. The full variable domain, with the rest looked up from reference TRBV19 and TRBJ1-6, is DGGITQSPKYLFRKEGQNVTLSCEQNLNHDAMYWYRQDPGQGLRLIYYSQIVNDFQKGDIAEGYSVSREKKESFPLTVTSAQKNPTAFYLCASGDFYNSPLHFGNGTRLTVT.

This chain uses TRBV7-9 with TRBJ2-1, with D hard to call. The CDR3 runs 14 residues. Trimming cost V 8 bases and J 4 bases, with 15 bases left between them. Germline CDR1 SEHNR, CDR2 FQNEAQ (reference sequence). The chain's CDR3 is CASYPMGRYNEQFF. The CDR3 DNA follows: TGTGCCAGCTACCCCATGGGCCGGTACAATGAGCAGTTCTTC.

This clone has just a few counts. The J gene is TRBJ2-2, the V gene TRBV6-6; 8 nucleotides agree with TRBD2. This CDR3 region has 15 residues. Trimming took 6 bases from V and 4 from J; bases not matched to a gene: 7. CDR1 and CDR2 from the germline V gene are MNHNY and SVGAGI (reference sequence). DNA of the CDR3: TGTGCCAGCAGGGGAGCGGGAGTAGGCACCGGGGAGCTGTTTTTT. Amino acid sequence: CASRGAGVGTGELFF.

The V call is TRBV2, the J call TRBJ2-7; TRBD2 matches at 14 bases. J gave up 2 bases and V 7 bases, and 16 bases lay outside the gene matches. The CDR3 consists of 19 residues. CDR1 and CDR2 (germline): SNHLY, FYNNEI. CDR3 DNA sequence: TGTGCCAGCACCGATGGTAGGGGACTAGCGGGAGTCGGCCCCTACGAGCAGTACTTC. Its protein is CASTDGRGLAGVGPYEQYF.

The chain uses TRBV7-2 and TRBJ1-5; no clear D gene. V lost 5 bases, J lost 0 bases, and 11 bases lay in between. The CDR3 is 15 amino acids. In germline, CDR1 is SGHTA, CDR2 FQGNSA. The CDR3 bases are TGTGCCAGCAGCCAGCGGACGGCTAGCAATCAGCCCCAGCATTTT. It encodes CASSQRTASNQPQHF.

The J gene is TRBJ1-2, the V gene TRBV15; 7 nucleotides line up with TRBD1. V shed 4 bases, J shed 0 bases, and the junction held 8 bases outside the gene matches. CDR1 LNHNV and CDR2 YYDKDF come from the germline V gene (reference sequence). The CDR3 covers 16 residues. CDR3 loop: CATSTAGQTSNYGYTF. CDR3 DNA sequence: TGTGCCACCAGCACGGCGGGACAGACTTCTAACTATGGCTACACCTTC.

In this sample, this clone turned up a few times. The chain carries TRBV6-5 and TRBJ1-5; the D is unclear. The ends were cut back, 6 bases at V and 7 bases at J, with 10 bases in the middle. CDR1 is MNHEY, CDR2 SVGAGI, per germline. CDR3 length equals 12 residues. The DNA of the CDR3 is TGTGCCAGCAGAACCGGTTGGCAGCCCCAGCATTTT. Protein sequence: CASRTGWQPQHF.

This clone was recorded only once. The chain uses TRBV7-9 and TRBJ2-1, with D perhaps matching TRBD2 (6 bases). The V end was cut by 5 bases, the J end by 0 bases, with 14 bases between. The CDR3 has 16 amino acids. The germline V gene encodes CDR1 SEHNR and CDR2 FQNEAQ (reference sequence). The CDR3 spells CASSHNRGFSYNEQFF. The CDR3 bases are TGTGCCAGCAGCCATAACCGGGGGTTCTCCTACAATGAGCAGTTCTTC.

The CDR3 loop reads CASSLAPAGGETQYF. Here the CDR3 DNA reads TGTGCCAGCAGCCTGGCACCGGCGGGAGGGGAGACCCAGTACTTC. V usage is TRBV11-2 and J usage is TRBJ2-5; 9 nucleotides agree with TRBD2. The CDR3 extends over 15 amino acids. Germline CDR1 reads SGHAT; CDR2 reads FQNNGV. The V gene end was trimmed by 5 bases and the J gene end by 5 bases; junction bases not matched to a gene: 9.

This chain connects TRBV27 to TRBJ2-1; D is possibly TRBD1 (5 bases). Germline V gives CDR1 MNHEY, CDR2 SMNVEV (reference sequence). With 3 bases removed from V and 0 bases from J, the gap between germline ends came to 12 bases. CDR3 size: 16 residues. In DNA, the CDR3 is TGTGCCAGCAGTTTCTCAGGGAAAAGCTCCTACAATGAGCAGTTCTTC. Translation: CASSFSGKSSYNEQFF.

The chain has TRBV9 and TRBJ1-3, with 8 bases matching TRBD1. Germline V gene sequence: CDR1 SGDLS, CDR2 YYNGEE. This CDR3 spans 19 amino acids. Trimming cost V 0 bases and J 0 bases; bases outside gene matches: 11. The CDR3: CASSVGNSGTGPSGNTIYF. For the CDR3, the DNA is TGTGCCAGCAGCGTAGGAAATTCCGGGACAGGTCCCTCTGGAAACACCATATATTTT.